The rows below give T cell receptor beta chains drawn from one sample of a study of T-cell reconstitution after alpha-beta-depleted transplantation in children. TCRdb recomputed calls from the PCR reads with MiXCR, one row per CDR3 protein. The sample records more than 150,000 distinct CDR3 sequences, around 6.8% being singletons. The sequencing used PBMCs from the stem cell graft donor, collected from the stem cell graft. The receptors stem from a human donor who donated a stem cell graft to a child with Wiskott-Aldrich syndrome. Both conserved end residues are part of each CDR3. A D gene is named only where the DNA matches it firmly. The size entry is marked missing in some rows and otherwise reads once, few, many or a size class.

V,size,J,length,D,CDR3,DNA
TRBV12-3/TRBV12-4,many,TRBJ1-5,13,-,CASSLSLNQPQHF,TGTGCCAGCAGTTTAAGTCTGAATCAGCCCCAGCATTTT
TRBV12-3/TRBV12-4,many,TRBJ2-3,13,-,CASSLWGADTQYF,TGTGCCAGCAGTTTATGGGGCGCAGATACGCAGTATTTT
TRBV12-3/TRBV12-4,many,TRBJ2-7,15,-,CASSFSIGTTEEQYF,TGTGCCAGCAGTTTTTCTATTGGGACCACGGAGGAGCAGTACTTC
TRBV12-3/TRBV12-4,many,TRBJ1-2,15,TRBD1,CASSYQRTGVNGYTF,TGTGCCAGCAGTTACCAACGGACAGGGGTCAATGGCTACACCTTC
TRBV12-3/TRBV12-4,many,TRBJ2-5,13,-,CASRLAYLETQYF,TGTGCCAGCAGGCTAGCCTACCTAGAGACCCAGTACTTC
TRBV11-2,few,TRBJ2-7,14,-,CASSPGSLGAEQYF,TGTGCCAGCAGCCCAGGATCCCTAGGGGCCGAGCAGTACTTC
TRBV20-1,few,TRBJ2-6,13,-,CSARSAGANVLTF,TGCAGTGCTAGATCCGCTGGGGCCAACGTCCTGACTTTC
TRBV4-1,few,TRBJ2-7,15,-,CASSPGVAEPYEQYF,TGCGCCAGCAGCCCCGGGGTAGCGGAGCCCTACGAGCAGTACTTC
TRBV3-1,many,TRBJ2-2,15,-,CASSQDSLNTGELFF,TGTGCCAGCAGCCAAGATTCCCTGAACACCGGGGAGCTGTTTTTT
TRBV6-5,many,TRBJ2-5,16,TRBD2,CASSYPLAGRQETQYF,TGTGCCAGCAGTTATCCCCTAGCGGGAAGGCAAGAGACCCAGTACTTC
TRBV29-1,many,TRBJ2-7,16,TRBD2,CSVGGSLAGAPREQYF,TGCAGCGTTGGAGGGAGTTTAGCGGGAGCCCCTAGAGAGCAGTACTTC
TRBV6-5,many,TRBJ1-3,16,TRBD1,CASSSGTASSGNTIYF,TGTGCCAGCAGTTCCGGGACAGCGAGCTCTGGAAACACCATATATTTT
TRBV5-1,-,TRBJ2-7,15,TRBD2,CASSPLSGGSYEQYF,TGCGCCAGCAGCCCTTTGAGCGGGGGCTCCTACGAGCAGTACTTC
TRBV2,-,TRBJ2-7,15,TRBD1,CASSPGGDRGGEQYF,TGTGCCAGCAGTCCAGGGGGGGACAGGGGAGGCGAGCAGTACTTC
TRBV5-1,many,TRBJ2-7,14,-,CASSFSAPGGEQYF,TGCGCCAGCAGCTTTTCAGCCCCAGGGGGGGAGCAGTACTTC
TRBV5-1,few,TRBJ1-6,16,-,CASSSDQAKWDSPLHF,TGCGCCAGCAGCTCCGACCAAGCCAAATGGGATTCACCCCTCCACTTT
TRBV20-1,many,TRBJ1-2,13,-,CSARFGNDYGYTF,TGCAGTGCTAGATTCGGGAACGACTATGGCTACACCTTC
TRBV6-4,many,TRBJ1-1,13,-,CASSRTEDTEAFF,TGTGCCAGCAGTAGGACAGAGGACACTGAAGCTTTCTTT
TRBV6-2/TRBV6-3,many,TRBJ2-7,13,TRBD1,CASSYSRQGEQYF,TGTGCCAGCAGTTACTCAAGACAGGGCGAGCAGTACTTC
TRBV4-1,few,TRBJ2-7,14,TRBD1,CASSQDRGPWEQYF,TGCGCCAGCAGCCAAGACAGGGGGCCCTGGGAGCAGTACTTC
TRBV5-4,many,TRBJ2-3,14,-,CASRGWGAGDTQYF,TGTGCCAGCAGGGGCTGGGGGGCCGGAGATACGCAGTATTTT
TRBV5-1,many,TRBJ2-4,17,-,CASSLAEVAVGENIQYF,TGCGCCAGCAGCTTGGCCGAAGTAGCCGTAGGTGAAAACATTCAGTACTTC
TRBV18,-,TRBJ1-2,11,TRBD1,CASATGDGYTF,TGTGCCAGCGCGACAGGGGATGGCTACACCTTC
TRBV20-1,many,TRBJ2-7,14,TRBD1,CSARDPGTGVEQYF,TGCAGTGCTAGAGACCCCGGGACAGGGGTCGAGCAGTACTTC
TRBV12-3/TRBV12-4,many,TRBJ1-2,16,-,CASSKTLRVLGYGYTF,TGTGCCAGCAGTAAAACACTCAGGGTCCTAGGCTATGGCTACACCTTC
TRBV12-3/TRBV12-4,many,TRBJ2-5,14,-,CASTLSGSQETQYF,TGTGCCAGCACCCTTTCAGGGAGCCAAGAGACCCAGTACTTC
TRBV28,-,TRBJ2-6,19,-,CASSPVPGAISGLANVLTF,TGTGCCAGCAGCCCCGTGCCGGGGGCCATCTCAGGACTGGCCAACGTCCTGACTTTC
TRBV4-2,many,TRBJ1-6,12,-,CASSLANSPLHF,TGTGCCAGCAGCCTCGCAAATTCACCCCTCCACTTT
TRBV20-1,many,TRBJ2-2,16,TRBD2,CSARDLAAGDTGELFF,TGCAGTGCTAGAGACCTAGCGGCCGGGGACACCGGGGAGCTGTTTTTT
TRBV18,many,TRBJ1-2,14,TRBD1,CASSPDRIPYGYTF,TGTGCCAGCTCACCGGACAGGATCCCCTATGGCTACACCTTC
TRBV25-1,many,TRBJ2-6,17,TRBD1,CASSGGTGGSGANVLTF,TGTGCCAGCAGTGGCGGGACAGGGGGCTCTGGGGCCAACGTCCTGACTTTC
TRBV5-4,many,TRBJ1-4,16,TRBD1,CASSSDRGLRDEKLFF,TGTGCCAGCAGCTCGGACAGGGGGCTTCGGGATGAAAAACTGTTTTTT
TRBV20-1,many,TRBJ2-1,11,-,CSARETNEQFF,TGCAGTGCTAGAGAAACTAATGAGCAGTTCTTC
TRBV4-3,few,TRBJ2-1,14,-,CASSQDFVNNEQFF,TGCGCCAGCAGCCAAGATTTTGTCAACAATGAGCAGTTCTTC
TRBV5-4,-,TRBJ1-2,17,-,CASSLVGTSGPPYGYTF,TGTGCCAGCAGCTTGGTCGGGACATCCGGGCCGCCCTATGGCTACACCTTC
TRBV27,many,TRBJ1-1,11,-,CASRRGTEAFF,TGTGCCAGCAGGAGGGGCACTGAAGCTTTCTTT
TRBV7-9,few,TRBJ2-7,14,-,CASSPGAGAYEQYF,TGTGCCAGCAGCCCCGGTGCGGGCGCCTACGAGCAGTACTTC
TRBV25-1,many,TRBJ2-5,16,TRBD2,CASSPGLAGHGETQYF,TGTGCCAGCTCTCCGGGACTAGCGGGACATGGGGAGACCCAGTACTTC
TRBV10-3,many,TRBJ2-1,16,TRBD2,CAISEGGGALGNEQFF,TGTGCCATCAGTGAAGGCGGGGGGGCTCTGGGCAATGAGCAGTTCTTC
TRBV24-1,many,TRBJ2-1,16,-,CATSDLRGGPRDEQFF,TGTGCCACCAGTGATTTGAGGGGAGGCCCTAGGGATGAGCAGTTCTTC
TRBV5-1,many,TRBJ1-2,17,TRBD1,CASSFQRGQDGNYGYTF,TGCGCCAGCTCCTTCCAACGAGGACAGGACGGTAACTATGGCTACACCTTC
TRBV7-2,many,TRBJ2-7,14,-,CASSLERVPAEQYF,TGTGCCAGCAGCTTAGAGAGAGTACCCGCCGAGCAGTACTTC
TRBV7-2,many,TRBJ2-7,12,-,CASSLKQFEQYF,TGTGCCAGCAGCTTAAAGCAATTCGAGCAGTACTTC
TRBV24-1,-,TRBJ2-3,15,-,CATSAPGDPTDTQYF,TGTGCCACCAGTGCGCCGGGAGATCCCACAGATACGCAGTATTTT
TRBV29-1,many,TRBJ1-2,17,-,CSVEERGAETLNYGYTF,TGCAGCGTTGAAGAAAGGGGGGCCGAGACGCTTAACTATGGCTACACCTTC